Sequencing of this TCR beta chain was carried out in a study of vaccination and CD4 T cells after COVID-19. Background on the study: Each participant underwent a two-dose regimen of either the BNT162b2 or the mRNA-1273 vaccine.

Cultured CD4+ T-cell DNA underwent Oncomine TCR Beta short-read sequencing. TCRdb reanalysed the PCR reads using MiXCR and keeps one entry per CDR3 protein. The repertoire holds 10,000 to 11,000 distinct CDR3 sequences, with roughly 23% as singletons. Noted treatment: approximately 11-day PBMC culture with coronavirus spike peptide pools or control peptides (ViraFEST assay). Peptide pool stimulation in ViraFEST expanded antigen-specific T cells, whose TCRs were then sequenced. Points on this clonotype: Its antigen is undetermined.

The CDR3 is made up of 14 amino acids. The V end was cut by 8 bases, the J end by 1 base, with 14 bases between. Germline-derived CDR1 and CDR2 are MNHNS and SASEGT. The rearrangement links TRBV6-1 to TRBJ1-1, with a possible D match to TRBD1 (6 bases). Source: CD4+ T cells from blood, cultured in vitro, taken before SARS-CoV-2 vaccination. This TCR came from a human donor who received a COVID-19 vaccine. CDR3 protein: CASGGANQNTEAFF. The CDR3 nucleotides read TGTGCCAGCGGGGGGGCGAACCAGAACACTGAAGCTTTCTTT.